Listed below are T cell receptor beta chains from one sample, sequenced in a study of cytomegalovirus exposure and HLA in healthy donors. The data were produced by immunoSEQ multiplex PCR, yet TCRdb's version contains in-frame clones alone and is incomplete. The table lists 150,000 to 200,000 clones, roughly 80% of them singletons, with 0.77% in the top ten. The sequencing sample was made of PBMCs. The source is a young woman in good health and CMV-seronegative. The CDR3 runs from the conserved cysteine through the conserved F or W. The order of the fields is D gene, J gene, V gene, clone size, CDR3 length, CDR3 DNA, CDR3 protein. A D gene is named only where the DNA matches it firmly. Clone size is not always given. Where it is, it says once, few, many or a class for expanded clones.

D: .
J: TRBJ1-4
V: TRBV28
size: .
length: 15
DNA: TGTGCCAGCAGTCCTGACGGGGGAACTAATGAAAAACTGTTTTTT
CDR3: CASSPDGGTNEKLFF

D: .
J: TRBJ2-3
V: TRBV7-9
size: .
length: 14
DNA: TGTGCCAGCTCCAGGTCTGCTAGCACAGATACGCAGTATTTT
CDR3: CASSRSASTDTQYF

D: .
J: TRBJ1-1
V: TRBV15
size: .
length: 14
DNA: TGTGCCACCAGCAGAGAAGGCGTCGGGGTTAAAGCTTTCTTT
CDR3: CATSREGVGVKAFF

D: .
J: TRBJ2-7
V: TRBV2
size: .
length: 16
DNA: TGTGCCAGCAGTGTGAACGGGTTTAGCGGATCCTACGAGCAGTACTTC
CDR3: CASSVNGFSGSYEQYF

D: .
J: TRBJ2-4
V: TRBV2
size: .
length: 14
DNA: TGTGCCAGCAGTGAAAACCTAACCAAAAACATTCAGTACTTC
CDR3: CASSENLTKNIQYF

D: .
J: TRBJ2-3
V: TRBV27
size: once
length: 15
DNA: TGTGCCAGCAGTTTATCGATAACCTACACAGATACGCAGTATTTT
CDR3: CASSLSITYTDTQYF

D: .
J: TRBJ1-1
V: TRBV19
size: .
length: 13
DNA: TGTGCCAGTAGTATAGGAGGGAACACTGAAGCTTTCTTT
CDR3: CASSIGGNTEAFF

D: .
J: TRBJ2-5
V: TRBV5-1
size: .
length: 15
DNA: TGCGCCAGCAGCTTGTCAGGGTTTCCCCAAGAGACCCAGTACTTC
CDR3: CASSLSGFPQETQYF

D: TRBD2
J: TRBJ2-7
V: TRBV27
size: .
length: 14
DNA: TGTGCCAGCAGTTTAATGGCTAGCGGATACGAGCAGTACTTC
CDR3: CASSLMASGYEQYF

D: .
J: TRBJ2-5
V: TRBV10-3
size: .
length: 15
DNA: TGTGCCACCAGGGTTCGGGTAGAGGGTACGGGGACCCAGTACTTC
CDR3: CATRVRVEGTGTQYF

D: .
J: TRBJ2-3
V: TRBV7-9
size: .
length: 14
DNA: TGTGCCAGCAGCCAGTGGGCAGTCACAGATACGCAGTATTTT
CDR3: CASSQWAVTDTQYF

D: .
J: TRBJ1-4
V: TRBV7-3
size: once
length: 13
DNA: TGTGCCAGCAGCTTAATGGGGGGAGAAAAACTGTTTTTT
CDR3: CASSLMGGEKLFF

D: TRBD2
J: TRBJ2-7
V: TRBV7-2
size: .
length: 14
DNA: TGTGCCAGCAGGGTACTAGCGGGAGGCTACGAGCAGTACTTC
CDR3: CASRVLAGGYEQYF

D: .
J: TRBJ2-5
V: TRBV27
size: few
length: 16
DNA: TGTGCCAGCAGAGACACCTCCGGAATGTACCAAGAGACCCAGTACTTC
CDR3: CASRDTSGMYQETQYF

D: .
J: TRBJ2-7
V: TRBV15
size: .
length: 13
DNA: TGTGCCACCAGCAGAGGTCCCGGGGACGAGCAGTACTTC
CDR3: CATSRGPGDEQYF

D: .
J: TRBJ1-3
V: TRBV14
size: .
length: 14
DNA: TGTGCCAGCAGCCTACATAGCTACGGAAACACCATATATTTT
CDR3: CASSLHSYGNTIYF

D: .
J: TRBJ1-1
V: TRBV23-1
size: .
length: 17
DNA: TGCGCCAGCAGTCTTTTGGGGCAGGGCGACATGAACACTGAAGCTTTCTTT
CDR3: CASSLLGQGDMNTEAFF

D: .
J: TRBJ1-4
V: TRBV19
size: .
length: 18
DNA: TGTGCCAGTAGTCCGCGACAGGTCGAGGTTGCAACTAATGAAAAACTGTTTTTT
CDR3: CASSPRQVEVATNEKLFF

D: .
J: TRBJ1-2
V: TRBV28
size: .
length: 15
DNA: TGTGCCAGCAGCCAAAGACAGGAGGTTGACTATGGCTACACCTTC
CDR3: CASSQRQEVDYGYTF

D: .
J: TRBJ2-1
V: TRBV15
size: .
length: 15
DNA: TGTGCCACCAGCAGAGCTATGTTACGTGGCAATGAGCAGTTCTTC
CDR3: CATSRAMLRGNEQFF

D: .
J: TRBJ2-7
V: TRBV6-1
size: once
length: 13
DNA: TGTGCCAGCAGTGAATACAACTCCTACGAGCAGTACTTC
CDR3: CASSEYNSYEQYF

D: .
J: TRBJ2-3
V: TRBV27
size: once
length: 15
DNA: TGTGCCAGCAGTTTTATCGGTGTTGAGGCAGATACGCAGTATTTT
CDR3: CASSFIGVEADTQYF

D: .
J: TRBJ1-4
V: TRBV18
size: .
length: 14
DNA: TGTGCCAGCTCGCCCGACAGGCTTAATGAAAAACTGTTTTTT
CDR3: CASSPDRLNEKLFF

D: TRBD2
J: TRBJ2-1
V: TRBV18
size: .
length: 15
DNA: TGTGCCAGCTCACCAGGACTAGCGGGTTACAATGAGCAGTTCTTC
CDR3: CASSPGLAGYNEQFF

D: .
J: TRBJ2-7
V: TRBV28
size: few
length: 15
DNA: TGTGCCAGCAGTTTCGGGGGTTTCAGGACCTACGAGCAGTACTTC
CDR3: CASSFGGFRTYEQYF

D: .
J: TRBJ1-1
V: TRBV28
size: once
length: 12
DNA: TGTGCCAGCAAGCTAATCCCAGGGGAAGCTTTCTTT
CDR3: CASKLIPGEAFF

D: TRBD1
J: TRBJ1-2
V: TRBV19
size: .
length: 16
DNA: TGTGCCAGTAGTATAGATTACGGATCCAGGGGGTATGGCTACACCTTC
CDR3: CASSIDYGSRGYGYTF

D: .
J: TRBJ1-1
V: TRBV28
size: .
length: 17
DNA: TGTGCCAGCAGCTCACCCGGGTCCCACCGACTTCACACTGAAGCTTTCTTT
CDR3: CASSSPGSHRLHTEAFF

D: .
J: TRBJ1-5
V: TRBV30
size: .
length: 12
DNA: TGTGCCTGGAGTATGCAGAATCAGCCCCAGCATTTT
CDR3: CAWSMQNQPQHF

D: TRBD2
J: TRBJ2-7
V: TRBV5-4
size: few
length: 14
DNA: TGTGCCAGCAGCTTGGGACTAGCGGATTACGAGCAGTACTTC
CDR3: CASSLGLADYEQYF

D: .
J: TRBJ2-5
V: TRBV2
size: .
length: 15
DNA: TGTGCCAGCGGGGGAACGGGAGCCGGCGGAGAGACCCAGTACTTC
CDR3: CASGGTGAGGETQYF

D: .
J: TRBJ2-1
V: TRBV6-5
size: .
length: 11
DNA: TGTGCCAGCAGTTCAGACAGCGAGCAGTTCTTC
CDR3: CASSSDSEQFF

D: .
J: TRBJ1-1
V: TRBV12-5
size: .
length: 14
DNA: TGTGCTAGTGGCCCGCAGGGCCGGAACACTGAAGCTTTCTTT
CDR3: CASGPQGRNTEAFF

D: .
J: TRBJ1-1
V: TRBV2
size: .
length: 14
DNA: TGTGCCAGCAGTGCAATTCCTATGAACACTGAAGCTTTCTTT
CDR3: CASSAIPMNTEAFF

D: .
J: TRBJ2-5
V: TRBV5-1
size: once
length: 14
DNA: TGCGCCAGCAGCTCAAACCTCAGGGGAGAGACCCAGTACTTC
CDR3: CASSSNLRGETQYF

D: .
J: TRBJ1-4
V: TRBV5-6
size: .
length: 16
DNA: TGTGCCAGCAGCTTCGCCAGAAGGGGCAGACGGGAAAAACTGTTTTTT
CDR3: CASSFARRGRREKLFF

D: .
J: TRBJ1-2
V: TRBV4-1
size: .
length: 15
DNA: TGCGCCAGCAGCCAGGGGGCGGCAGGCGCCTATGGCTACACCTTC
CDR3: CASSQGAAGAYGYTF

D: TRBD1
J: TRBJ1-1
V: TRBV28
size: .
length: 12
DNA: TGTGCCAGCAGTCTCAGGACAGGGGGGCCTTTCTTT
CDR3: CASSLRTGGPFF

D: TRBD2
J: TRBJ2-3
V: TRBV5-1
size: few
length: 16
DNA: TGCGCCAGCAGCTTGGGGAGCGGGAGGGCCGCAGATACGCAGTATTTT
CDR3: CASSLGSGRAADTQYF

D: .
J: TRBJ1-2
V: TRBV19
size: .
length: 12
DNA: TGTGCCAGTAGGAATACGCAGGGGATTGCCACCTTC
CDR3: CASRNTQGIATF

D: TRBD1
J: TRBJ1-3
V: TRBV14
size: .
length: 17
DNA: TGTGCCAGCAGCGAAATTGCGGGACAGAGCTCTGGAAACACCATATATTTT
CDR3: CASSEIAGQSSGNTIYF

D: .
J: TRBJ1-2
V: TRBV23-1
size: few
length: 14
DNA: TGCGCCAGCGGGACCGGGGCGGGGGCGGATGGCTACACCTTC
CDR3: CASGTGAGADGYTF

D: .
J: TRBJ1-2
V: TRBV28
size: .
length: 13
DNA: TGTGCCAGCAGTTTATCTCAGTACTATGGCTACACCTTC
CDR3: CASSLSQYYGYTF

D: TRBD1
J: TRBJ1-2
V: TRBV5-1
size: .
length: 15
DNA: TGCGCCAGCAGCAGTGGGACAGGGGAAGCCTATGGCTACACCTTC
CDR3: CASSSGTGEAYGYTF